The entry below gives a single T cell receptor beta chain sequence along with its context. Antigen specificity is unknown. These data belong to a study of OX40 agonist ivuxolimab in advanced cancers. For the study at large: Hepatocellular carcinoma, melanoma, renal cell or head and neck cancer occurred in dose-escalation patients. Study conclusions and caveats: Antigen specificity was not determined for the expanded peripheral T cells. More expanded clones were found, on average, in CD8+ than in CD4+ T cells.

In germline, CDR1 is SGHRS, CDR2 YFSETQ. The CDR3 totals 14 residues. V was trimmed by 4 bases and J by 0 bases, leaving 11 bases between them. The method was immunoSEQ multiplex PCR; TCRdb's version includes in-frame clones alone and lacks a portion of them. Of some 100,000 clones listed, 80% to 90% were seen once; the top ten hold around 2%. The chain uses TRBV5-1 and TRBJ2-7; D might be TRBD1 (5 bases). The sequence came from an adult with an advanced solid tumor such as melanoma, head and neck, liver or kidney cancer. Material: CD4+ or CD8+ T cells sorted from blood, obtained in a trial of the OX40 agonist ivuxolimab. The CDR3 here is CASSPRQPSYEQYF. CDR3 nucleotide sequence: TGCGCCAGCAGCCCGAGACAGCCCTCCTACGAGCAGTACTTC.